This record covers a single TCR beta chain. What it binds is unknown. V shed 11 bases and J shed 0 bases, with 11 bases lying between them. The CDR3 is made up of 13 amino acids. The germline V gene has CDR1 SNHLY and CDR2 FYNNEI. Profiled with immunoSEQ multiplex PCR; TCRdb holds only in-frame clones, not every one. This table has roughly 40,000 clones, 91% appearing once. The sample originates from a study of a mutant IDH1 vaccine in newly diagnosed glioma. Overall study context: Before enrollment, patients got radiotherapy alone, temozolomide alone, or mostly the combination.

Noted time point: week 5, during vaccination. Doses comprised 300 ug of mutant IDH1 20-mer peptide each, plus topical imiquimod. V usage is TRBV2 and J usage is TRBJ1-3; D uncertain. The sequences come from PBMCs, collected from a glioma patient whose treatment included an IDH1 peptide vaccine. The sequence derives from a man in his fifties or sixties with glioma. This CDR3 is CASQRASGNTIYF. The CDR3 coding sequence is TGTGCCTCACAGCGGGCCTCTGGAAACACCATATATTTT. The variable domain in full, completed from reference TRBV2 and TRBJ1-3, reads EPEVTQTPSHQVTQMGQEVILRCVPISNHLYFYWYRQILGQKVEFLVSFYNNEISEKSEIFDDQFSVERPDGSNFTLKIRSTKLEDSAMYFCASQRASGNTIYFGEGSWLTVV.